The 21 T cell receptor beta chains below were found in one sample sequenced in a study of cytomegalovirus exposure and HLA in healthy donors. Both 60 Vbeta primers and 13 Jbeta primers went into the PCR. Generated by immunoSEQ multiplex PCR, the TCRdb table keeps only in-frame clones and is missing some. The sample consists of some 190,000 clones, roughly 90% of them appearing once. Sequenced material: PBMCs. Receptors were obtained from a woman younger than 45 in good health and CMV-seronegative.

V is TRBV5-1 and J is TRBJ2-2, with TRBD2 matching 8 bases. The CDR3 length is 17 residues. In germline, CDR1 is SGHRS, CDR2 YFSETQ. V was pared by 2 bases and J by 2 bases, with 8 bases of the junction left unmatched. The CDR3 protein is CASSFAGGRANTGELFF. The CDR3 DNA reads TGCGCCAGCAGCTTTGCGGGGGGCAGGGCTAACACCGGGGAGCTGTTTTTT.

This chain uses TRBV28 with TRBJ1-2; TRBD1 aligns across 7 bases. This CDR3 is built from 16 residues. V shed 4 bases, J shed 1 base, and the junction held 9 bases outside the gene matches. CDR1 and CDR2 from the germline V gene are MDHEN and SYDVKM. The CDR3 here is CASSSGDSRYNYGYTF. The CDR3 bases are TGTGCCAGCAGTTCCGGGGACAGCCGATATAACTATGGCTACACCTTC.

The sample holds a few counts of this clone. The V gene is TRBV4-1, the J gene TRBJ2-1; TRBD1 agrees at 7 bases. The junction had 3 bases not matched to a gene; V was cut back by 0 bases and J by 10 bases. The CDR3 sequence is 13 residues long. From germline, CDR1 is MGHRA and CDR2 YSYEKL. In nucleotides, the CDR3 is TGCGCCAGCAGCCAAGATAGGGGGCGGGAGCAGTTCTTC. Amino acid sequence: CASSQDRGREQFF.

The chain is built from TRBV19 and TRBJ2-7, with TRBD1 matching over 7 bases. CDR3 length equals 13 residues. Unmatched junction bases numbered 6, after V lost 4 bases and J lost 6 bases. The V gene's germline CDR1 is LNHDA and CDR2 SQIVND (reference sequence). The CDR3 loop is CASSRWDSTEQYF. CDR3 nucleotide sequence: TGTGCCAGTAGTAGATGGGACAGTACCGAGCAGTACTTC.

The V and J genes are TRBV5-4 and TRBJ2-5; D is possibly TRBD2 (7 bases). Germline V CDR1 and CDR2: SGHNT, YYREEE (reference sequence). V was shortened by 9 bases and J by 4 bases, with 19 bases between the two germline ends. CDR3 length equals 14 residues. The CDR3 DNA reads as TGTGCCACCCGGGGGGCCGGCGCGAGAGAGACCCAGTACTTC. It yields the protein CATRGAGARETQYF. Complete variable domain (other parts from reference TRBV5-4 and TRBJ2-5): ETGVTQSPTHLIKTRGQQVTLRCSSQSGHNTVSWYQQALGQGPQFIFQYYREEENGRGNFPPRFSGLQFPNYSSELNVNALELDDSALYLCATRGAGARETQYFGPGTRLLVL.

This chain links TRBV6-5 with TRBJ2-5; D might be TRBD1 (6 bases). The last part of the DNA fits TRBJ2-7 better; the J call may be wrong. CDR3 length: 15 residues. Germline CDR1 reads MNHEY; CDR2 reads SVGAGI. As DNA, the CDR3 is TGTGCCAGCAGTATGACAGGCGGAAGCTCCTACGAGCAGTACTTC. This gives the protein CASSMTGGSSYEQYF.

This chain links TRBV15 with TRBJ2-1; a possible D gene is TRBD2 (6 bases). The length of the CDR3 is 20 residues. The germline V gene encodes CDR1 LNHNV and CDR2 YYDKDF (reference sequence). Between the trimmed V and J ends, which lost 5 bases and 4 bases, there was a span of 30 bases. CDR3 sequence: CATSLPPTIAGGIVYNEQFF. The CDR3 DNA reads TGTGCCACCAGCCTCCCCCCGACCATTGCTGGGGGGATTGTATACAATGAGCAGTTCTTC.

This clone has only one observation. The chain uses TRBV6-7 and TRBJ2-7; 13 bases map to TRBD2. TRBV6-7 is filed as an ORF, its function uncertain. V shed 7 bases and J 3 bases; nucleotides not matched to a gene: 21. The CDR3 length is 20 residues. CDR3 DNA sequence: TGTGCCAGCACCGACCAGCCGGCAGGACTAGCGGGAGATCGGGTCTACGAGCAGTACTTC. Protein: CASTDQPAGLAGDRVYEQYF.

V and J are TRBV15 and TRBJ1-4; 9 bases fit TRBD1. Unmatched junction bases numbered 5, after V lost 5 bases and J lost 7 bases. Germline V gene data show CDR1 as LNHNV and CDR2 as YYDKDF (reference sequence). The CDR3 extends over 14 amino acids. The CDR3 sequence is CATSPGQGREKLFF. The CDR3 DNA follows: TGTGCCACCAGCCCGGGACAGGGACGTGAAAAACTGTTTTTT.

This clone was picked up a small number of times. The CDR3 coding sequence is TGTGCCAGCAGCTTAAACCCGCCGGGCGAGCAGTACTTC. Its translation: CASSLNPPGEQYF. This chain uses TRBV13 with TRBJ2-7; D not resolved. V was clipped by 2 bases and J by 6 bases, with 11 bases between them. From germline, CDR1 is PRHDT and CDR2 FYEKMQ (reference sequence). The CDR3 runs to 13 residues.

This chain's CDR3 is CASSSRPPGHLTVTEAFF. The CDR3 nucleotides are TGTGCCAGCAGCTCCCGACCCCCGGGACATTTGACGGTCACTGAAGCTTTCTTT. The V gene is TRBV7-9, the J gene TRBJ1-1; D is perhaps TRBD1 (6 bases). Germline loops: CDR1 SEHNR, CDR2 FQNEAQ (reference sequence). V lost 4 bases to trimming and J lost 4 bases, with 25 bases between them. The CDR3 contains 18 residues. The whole variable domain, remainder taken from reference TRBV7-9 and TRBJ1-1, is DTGVSQNPRHKITKRGQNVTFRCDPISEHNRLYWYRQTLGQGPEFLTYFQNEAQLEKSRLLSDRFSAERPKGSFSTLEIQRTEQGDSAMYLCASSSRPPGHLTVTEAFFGQGTRLTVV.

The CDR3 protein is CASRTGENTGELFF. The CDR3 DNA follows: TGCGCCTCCCGGACAGGGGAGAACACCGGGGAGCTGTTTTTT. The rearrangement joins TRBV5-1 to TRBJ2-2; 9 bases agree with TRBD1. This CDR3 contains 14 residues. CDR1 is SGHRS, CDR2 YFSETQ, per germline. V lost 10 bases, J lost 1 base, and 5 bases stayed unmatched.

The CDR3 sequence is CASSLDLDRRGEQYF. The CDR3 DNA reads as TGTGCCAGCAGCTTGGATCTGGACAGGCGAGGGGAGCAGTACTTC. This chain connects TRBV5-4 to TRBJ2-7; 7 positions agree with TRBD1. After removal of 0 bases from V and 7 bases from J, the junction contained 10 bases not matched to a gene. The germline V gene has CDR1 SGHNT and CDR2 YYREEE (reference sequence). The CDR3 has 15 residues.

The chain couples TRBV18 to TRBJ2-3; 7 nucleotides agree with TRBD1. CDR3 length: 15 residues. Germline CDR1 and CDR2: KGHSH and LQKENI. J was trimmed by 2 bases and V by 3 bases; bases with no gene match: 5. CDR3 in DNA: TGTGCCAGCTCACCCGACAGGGATTACACAGATACGCAGTATTTT. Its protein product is CASSPDRDYTDTQYF.

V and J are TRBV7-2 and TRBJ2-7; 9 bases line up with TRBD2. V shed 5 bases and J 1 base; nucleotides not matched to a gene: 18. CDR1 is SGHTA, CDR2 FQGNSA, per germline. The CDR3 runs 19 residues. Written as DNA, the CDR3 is TGTGCCAGCAGCCGCCCCCTCCCCGGCGGGAGCGGGGGGTCCTACGAGCAGTACTTC. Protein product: CASSRPLPGGSGGSYEQYF.

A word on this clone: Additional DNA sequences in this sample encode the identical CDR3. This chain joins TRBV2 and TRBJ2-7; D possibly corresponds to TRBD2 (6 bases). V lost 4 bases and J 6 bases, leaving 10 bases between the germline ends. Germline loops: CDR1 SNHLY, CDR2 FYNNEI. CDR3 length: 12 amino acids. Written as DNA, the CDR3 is TGTGCCAGCAGTGGGCAGGGAGGCGAGCAGTACTTC. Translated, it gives CASSGQGGEQYF.

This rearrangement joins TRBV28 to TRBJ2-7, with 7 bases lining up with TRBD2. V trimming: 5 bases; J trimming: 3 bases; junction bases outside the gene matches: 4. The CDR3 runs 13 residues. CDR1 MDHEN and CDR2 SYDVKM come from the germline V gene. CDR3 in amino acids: CASSVTSLYEQYF. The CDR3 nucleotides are TGTGCCAGCAGTGTGACTAGCCTCTACGAGCAGTACTTC.

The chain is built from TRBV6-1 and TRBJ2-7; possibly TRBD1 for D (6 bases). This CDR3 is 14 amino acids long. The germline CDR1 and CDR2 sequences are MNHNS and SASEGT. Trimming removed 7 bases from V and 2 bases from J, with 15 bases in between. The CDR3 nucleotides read TGTGCCAGCACCCCCCAGGGGATCCCCTACGAGCAGTACTTC. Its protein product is CASTPQGIPYEQYF.

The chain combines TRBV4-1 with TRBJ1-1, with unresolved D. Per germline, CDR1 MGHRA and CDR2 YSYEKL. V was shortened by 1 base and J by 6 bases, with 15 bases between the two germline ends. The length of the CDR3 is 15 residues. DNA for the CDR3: TGCGCCAGCAGCCAAGTTGTAGCCCCCGGCGCTGAAGCTTTCTTT. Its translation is CASSQVVAPGAEAFF.

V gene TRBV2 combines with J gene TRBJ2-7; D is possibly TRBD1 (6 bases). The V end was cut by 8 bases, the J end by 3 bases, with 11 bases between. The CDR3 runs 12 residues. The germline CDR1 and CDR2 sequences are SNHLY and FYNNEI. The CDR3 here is CASWTQGYEQYF. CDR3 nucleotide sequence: TGTGCCAGCTGGACACAGGGCTACGAGCAGTACTTC. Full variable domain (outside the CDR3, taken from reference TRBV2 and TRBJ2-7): EPEVTQTPSHQVTQMGQEVILRCVPISNHLYFYWYRQILGQKVEFLVSFYNNEISEKSEIFDDQFSVERPDGSNFTLKIRSTKLEDSAMYFCASWTQGYEQYFGPGTRLTVT.

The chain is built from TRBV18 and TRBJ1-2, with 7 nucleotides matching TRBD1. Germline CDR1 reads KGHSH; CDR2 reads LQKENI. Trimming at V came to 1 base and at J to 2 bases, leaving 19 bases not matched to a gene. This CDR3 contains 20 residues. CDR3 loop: CASSPLILTGTEFSNYGYTF. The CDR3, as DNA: TGTGCCAGCTCACCACTGATACTAACCGGGACAGAGTTCTCCAACTATGGCTACACCTTC.